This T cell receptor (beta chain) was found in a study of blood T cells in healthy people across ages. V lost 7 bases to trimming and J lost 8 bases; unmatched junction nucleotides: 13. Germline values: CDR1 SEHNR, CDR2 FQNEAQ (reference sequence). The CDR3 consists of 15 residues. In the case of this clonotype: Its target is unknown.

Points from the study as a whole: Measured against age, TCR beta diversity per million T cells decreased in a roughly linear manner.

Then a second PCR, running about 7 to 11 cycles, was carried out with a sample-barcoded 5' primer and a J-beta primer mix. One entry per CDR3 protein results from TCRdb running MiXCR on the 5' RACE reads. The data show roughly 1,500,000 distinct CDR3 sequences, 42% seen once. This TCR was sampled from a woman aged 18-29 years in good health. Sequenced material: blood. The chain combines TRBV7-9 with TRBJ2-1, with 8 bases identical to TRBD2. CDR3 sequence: CASKSLAGGRDEQFF. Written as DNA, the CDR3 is TGTGCCAGCAAATCCTTGGCGGGGGGAAGGGATGAGCAGTTCTTC. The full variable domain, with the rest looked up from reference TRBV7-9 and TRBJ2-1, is DTGVSQNPRHKITKRGQNVTFRCDPISEHNRLYWYRQTLGQGPEFLTYFQNEAQLEKSRLLSDRFSAERPKGSFSTLEIQRTEQGDSAMYLCASKSLAGGRDEQFFGPGTRLTVL.